These 8 T cell receptor beta chains were sequenced from one sample in a study of blood T cell repertoires in COVID-19. Profiling relied on immunoSEQ multiplex PCR, and the TCRdb table lists in-frame clones only, not all of them. The sample consists of under 300,000 clones, roughly 86% of them appearing once. The sample consisted of peripheral blood. The receptor set was obtained from a woman aged 25-40 years with acute or convalescent COVID-19.

The V gene is TRBV30, the J gene TRBJ2-7; D is unclear. The CDR3 runs to 14 residues. Germline V lookup: CDR1 GTSNPN, CDR2 SVGIG (reference sequence). With 3 bases removed from V and 9 bases from J, the gap between germline ends came to 21 bases. CDR3 nucleotide sequence: TGTGCCTGGAGCCCGTACGAGATAGCCCCCGGGCAGTACTTC. Translating gives CAWSPYEIAPGQYF.

V usage is TRBV2 and J usage is TRBJ2-5; D perhaps matches TRBD2 (5 bases). V was shortened by 7 bases and J by 2 bases, with 11 bases between the two germline ends. The length of the CDR3 is 13 residues. Germline values: CDR1 SNHLY, CDR2 FYNNEI. The CDR3 DNA sequence: TGTGCCAGCAACCTAGCATGGCAAGAGACCCAGTACTTC. Its protein is CASNLAWQETQYF.

This rearrangement joins TRBV9 to TRBJ2-5, with 7 nucleotides matching TRBD1. Germline V gene sequence: CDR1 SGDLS, CDR2 YYNGEE. The CDR3 length is 14 residues. Trimming took 3 bases from V and 1 from J; bases not matched to a gene: 3. CDR3 residues: CASSARQGQETQYF. The CDR3 DNA reads TGTGCCAGCAGCGCCCGACAGGGCCAAGAGACCCAGTACTTC.

The chain joins TRBV18 to TRBJ2-1, with 11 bases matching TRBD2. This CDR3 spans 17 amino acids. V lost 2 bases and J lost 2; bases outside the gene matches: 5. From germline, CDR1 is KGHSH and CDR2 LQKENI. CDR3 in amino acids: CASSPTLAGGPYNEQFF. The CDR3 DNA is TGTGCCAGCTCACCAACCTTAGCGGGAGGGCCCTACAATGAGCAGTTCTTC.

The genes are TRBV5-1 and TRBJ1-1; 7 positions agree with TRBD1. From germline, CDR1 is SGHRS and CDR2 YFSETQ. V lost 3 bases, J lost 4 bases, and 15 bases stayed unmatched. This CDR3 has 17 amino acids. The CDR3 region is CASSSTQNLQGSTEAFF. Written as DNA, the CDR3 is TGCGCCAGCAGCTCGACCCAAAATTTACAGGGGAGCACTGAAGCTTTCTTT.

V is TRBV14 and J is TRBJ2-1; 7 nucleotides match TRBD2. Trimming cost V 5 bases and J 10 bases; bases outside gene matches: 8. There are 13 residues in the CDR3. The germline V gene encodes CDR1 SGHDN and CDR2 FVKESK. CDR3 sequence: CASSNGLVGEQFF. CDR3 in DNA: TGTGCCAGCAGCAACGGACTAGTCGGAGAGCAGTTCTTC.

This rearrangement joins TRBV3-1 (or the pseudogene TRBV3-2) to TRBJ2-7; no clear D. The CDR3 extends over 15 amino acids. V lost 0 bases, J lost 0 bases, and 9 bases lay in between. The germline CDR1 and CDR2 sequences are LGHDT and YNNKEL (reference sequence). The CDR3 DNA sequence: TGTGCCAGCAGCCAAGATCCCCGGAGCTCCTACGAGCAGTACTTC. It is translated as CASSQDPRSSYEQYF.

The chain uses TRBV7-9 and TRBJ2-5; weak D call: TRBD1 (5 bases). Looked up from germline, CDR1 is SEHNR and CDR2 is FQNEAQ (reference sequence). The CDR3 has 14 amino acids. Trimming cost V 5 bases and J 3 bases, with 13 bases left between them. The CDR3 here is CASSLRGYEETQYF. CDR3 sequence (DNA): TGTGCCAGCAGCCTTAGGGGTTATGAAGAGACCCAGTACTTC.